In its sample, the clone carrying this T cell receptor (beta chain) was seen many times. This specimen comes from a study of T-cell memory formation after mild COVID-19. V gave up 1 base and J gave up 1 base, with 10 bases separating them. The CDR3 consists of 15 residues. Germline assignment: CDR1 LGHDT and CDR2 YNNKEL (reference sequence). Each CDR3 protein gets one entry after TCRdb re-called the 5' RACE reads with MiXCR. The data contain around 200,000 distinct CDR3 sequences, 9.5% of them singletons. The sequencing sample was made of PBMCs or a T cell subset sorted from them (not recorded which). The rearrangement joins TRBV3-1 to TRBJ1-1; D gene uncertain. The source of this sequence is a man younger than 35 who had mild COVID-19 (a few samples of this study predate the infection). Cell type and time point are not known. The CDR3 spells CASSQGVFGNTEAFF. In nucleotides, the CDR3 is TGTGCCAGCAGCCAAGGAGTTTTCGGGAACACTGAAGCTTTCTTT.